This entry lists 8 T cell receptor beta chains sequenced from one sample in a study of shared clonotypes between healthy human individuals. Assay: immunoSEQ multiplex PCR; the TCRdb copy retains only in-frame clones and omits some. The repertoire consists of 2 million to 2.5 million clones, with more than 90% occurring once and the leading ten covering approximately 0.13%. The specimen sequenced was naive CD4+ T cells sorted from blood. Subset defined: CD45RA+ positively selected. These receptors all stem from a man aged 18 to 30 in good health.

The chain uses TRBV5-5 and TRBJ2-2, with 7 bases aligning to TRBD1. Germline V gene data show CDR1 as SGHKS and CDR2 as YYEKEE (reference sequence). V dropped 4 bases and J dropped 1; count of bases not matched to a gene: 7. CDR3 length: 16 residues. CDR3 residues: CASSPETGKNTGELFF. The CDR3 nucleotides are TGTGCCAGCAGCCCGGAGACAGGGAAGAACACCGGGGAGCTGTTTTTT.

CDR3 region: CASSSKLPGRIGYTF. The CDR3 DNA sequence: TGTGCCAGCAGCTCGAAACTTCCAGGACGTATCGGCTACACCTTC. The chain recombines TRBV7-2 with TRBJ1-2; D remains ambiguous. Between the trimmed V and J ends, which lost 4 bases and 8 bases, there was a span of 20 bases. CDR3 length equals 15 residues. Germline loops: CDR1 SGHTA, CDR2 FQGNSA. The entire variable domain, with the rest obtained from reference TRBV7-2 and TRBJ1-2, is as follows: GAGVSQSPSNKVTEKGKDVELRCDPISGHTALYWYRQSLGQGLEFLIYFQGNSAPDKSGLPSDRFSAERTGGSVSTLTIQRTQQEDSAVYLCASSSKLPGRIGYTFGSGTRLTVV.

Notes on this clone: Other DNA sequences within the sample encode an identical CDR3. V gene TRBV18 combines with J gene TRBJ2-5; TRBD2 might be the D (6 bases). The ends were cut back, 3 bases at V and 3 bases at J, with 8 bases in the middle. The CDR3 totals 13 residues. CDR1 is KGHSH and CDR2 is LQKENI in the germline V gene. The CDR3 reads CASSPGLEETQYF. For the CDR3, the DNA is TGTGCCAGCTCACCGGGACTCGAAGAGACCCAGTACTTC.

The chain carries TRBV30 and TRBJ1-2; 7 bases map to TRBD1. This CDR3 region has 14 residues. The germline CDR1 and CDR2 sequences are GTSNPN and SVGIG (reference sequence). J was trimmed by 7 bases and V by 1 base; bases with no gene match: 9. This CDR3 is CAWSDRGRRFGYTF. CDR3 in DNA: TGTGCCTGGAGTGACAGGGGTCGCAGATTTGGCTACACCTTC. Supplemented by reference TRBV30 and TRBJ1-2, the full variable domain reads SQTIHQWPATLVQPVGSPLSLECTVEGTSNPNLYWYRQAAGRGLQLLFYSVGIGQISSEVPQNLSASRPQDRQFILSSKKLLLSDSGFYLCAWSDRGRRFGYTFGSGTRLTVV.

The chain employs TRBV5-1 and TRBJ2-2; TRBD2 is a possible D gene (5 bases). The germline gives CDR1 SGHRS, CDR2 YFSETQ. V lost 1 base to trimming and J lost 11 bases, with 15 bases between them. This CDR3 contains 14 residues. CDR3 in DNA: TGCGCCAGCAGCTTGTTAAGGGCCGGAGGTGAGCTGTTTTTT. Protein: CASSLLRAGGELFF. The whole variable domain, filled in from reference TRBV5-1 and TRBJ2-2, reads KAGVTQTPRYLIKTRGQQVTLSCSPISGHRSVSWYQQTPGQGLQFLFEYFSETQRNKGNFPGRFSGRQFSNSRSEMNVSTLELGDSALYLCASSLLRAGGELFFGEGSRLTVL.

This chain joins TRBV29-1 and TRBJ1-2, with TRBD1 identical over 12 bases. J was trimmed by 0 bases and V by 6 bases; bases with no gene match: 5. This CDR3 spans 15 amino acids. Germline CDR1 is SQVTM and CDR2 is ANQGSEA. The CDR3 here is CSVWDRGQANYGYTF. CDR3 DNA sequence: TGCAGCGTCTGGGACAGGGGGCAGGCTAACTATGGCTACACCTTC. The variable domain in full, with the rest retrieved from reference TRBV29-1 and TRBJ1-2, is SAVISQKPSRDICQRGTSLTIQCQVDSQVTMMFWYRQQPGQSLTLIATANQGSEATYESGFVIDKFPISRPNLTFSTLTVSNMSPEDSSIYLCSVWDRGQANYGYTFGSGTRLTVV.

The chain couples TRBV19 to TRBJ2-7, with 7 bases matching TRBD1. CDR1 and CDR2 (germline): LNHDA, SQIVND (reference sequence). J lost 3 bases, V lost 5 bases, and 7 bases had no gene match. The CDR3 contains 14 residues. CDR3 bases: TGTGCCAGTAGTCAATCACAGGGGAGCTACGAGCAGTACTTC. Amino acids: CASSQSQGSYEQYF.

The chain is built from TRBV5-1 and TRBJ2-2, with 7 bases lining up with TRBD1. This CDR3 has 17 residues. J gave up 6 bases and V 4 bases, and 15 bases lay outside the gene matches. Germline V gene data show CDR1 as SGHRS and CDR2 as YFSETQ. The CDR3 DNA is TGCGCCAGCAGCGCCACCTCCAGACAGGGAATGGCCGGGGAGCTGTTTTTT. Translating it yields CASSATSRQGMAGELFF.